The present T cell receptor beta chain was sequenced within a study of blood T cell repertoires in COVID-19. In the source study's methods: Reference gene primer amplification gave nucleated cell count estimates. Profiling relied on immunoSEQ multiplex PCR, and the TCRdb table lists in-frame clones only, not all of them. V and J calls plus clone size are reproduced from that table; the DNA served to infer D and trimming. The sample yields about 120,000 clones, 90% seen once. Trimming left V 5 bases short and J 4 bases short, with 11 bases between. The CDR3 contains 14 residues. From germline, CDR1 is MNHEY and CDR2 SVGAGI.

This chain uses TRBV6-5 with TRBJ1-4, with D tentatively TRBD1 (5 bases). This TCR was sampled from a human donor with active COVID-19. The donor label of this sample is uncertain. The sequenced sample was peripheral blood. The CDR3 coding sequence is TGTGCCAGCAGTCCGACAGCCCTTAATGAAAAACTGTTTTTT. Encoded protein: CASSPTALNEKLFF.